The 11 T cell receptor beta chains below come from one sample, sequenced in a study of identical twins. TCRdb re-derived calls from the 5' RACE reads in MiXCR, one entry per CDR3 protein. The sample consists of 520,000 or so distinct CDR3 sequences, 22% of them appearing once. These records were also assigned to another study, of T cells expressing NK-cell markers.

The sequenced sample consisted of CD4+ T cells sorted from blood. Receptors originate from a woman aged 18-35 years in good health.

There are many counts of this clonotype. The rearrangement links TRBV6-5 to TRBJ1-2; D is uncertain. Germline CDR1 is MNHEY and CDR2 is SVGAGI. Trimming took off 8 bases at V and 8 bases at J, with 15 bases between the two ends. The CDR3 covers 12 residues. CDR3 residues: CASGLKGLGYTF. The CDR3 DNA sequence: TGTGCCAGCGGCCTTAAAGGCTTGGGCTACACCTTC.

V gene TRBV4-3 combines with J gene TRBJ2-1; no firm D call. CDR3 length: 16 residues. Trimming left V 0 bases short and J 8 bases short, with 17 bases between. The germline gives CDR1 LGHNA, CDR2 YSLEER. CDR3 bases: TGCGCCAGCAGCCAAGATAGGAGACCCATCCCCCATGAGCAGTTCTTC. Residues: CASSQDRRPIPHEQFF.

This clonotype was counted a few times. This chain joins TRBV20-1 and TRBJ2-1, with 9 bases that match TRBD2. The CDR3 totals 14 residues. The germline gives CDR1 DFQATT, CDR2 SNEGSKA (reference sequence). V shed 5 bases and J 7 bases; nucleotides not matched to a gene: 9. For the CDR3, the DNA is TGCAGTGCTCCCCGTTCTAGCGGGATGAATGAGCAGTTCTTC. As protein: CSAPRSSGMNEQFF.

The chain has TRBV7-8 and TRBJ2-3; 8 bases line up with TRBD2. The germline CDR1 and CDR2 sequences are SGHVS and FQNEAQ. The CDR3 covers 17 residues. V lost 4 bases to trimming and J lost 4 bases; unmatched junction nucleotides: 13. The DNA for the CDR3 is TGTGCCAGCAGCTGGGTTTTGGGCGGGAGGCGCGCAGATACGCAGTATTTT. Protein sequence: CASSWVLGGRRADTQYF.

This clonotype was counted ten times or more. V gene TRBV12-3 or TRBV12-4 combines with J gene TRBJ2-7; D is uncertain. CDR3 size: 14 residues. V was trimmed by 4 bases and J by 7 bases, leaving 17 bases between them. The CDR3 loop is CASSSPLGIREQYF. CDR3 nucleotides: TGTGCCAGCAGTTCCCCTCTTGGGATCCGGGAGCAGTACTTC.

V usage is TRBV12-3 or TRBV12-4 and J usage is TRBJ1-2, with D perhaps TRBD1 (6 bases). This CDR3 has 13 amino acids. V was shortened by 5 bases and J by 8 bases, with 15 bases between the two germline ends. CDR3 sequence reads: CASSPTGWEGYTF. The DNA for the CDR3 is TGTGCCAGCAGTCCCACAGGGTGGGAAGGCTACACCTTC.

Only a few counts were recorded for this clonotype. The chain combines TRBV20-1 with TRBJ2-1; 13 bases match TRBD2. The CDR3 length is 15 residues. Germline values: CDR1 DFQATT, CDR2 SNEGSKA (reference sequence). Losses at the gene ends were 4 bases for V and 6 bases for J; bases not matched to a gene: 6. CDR3 bases: TGCAGTGCTACCAAAACTAGCGGGAGGGCCAATGAGCAGTTCTTC. It codes for CSATKTSGRANEQFF.

The chain links TRBV5-1 to TRBJ2-3; D gene unclear. CDR1 SGHRS and CDR2 YFSETQ come from the germline V gene. Trimming shortened V by 4 bases and J by 9 bases, and 12 bases separated the two germline ends. This CDR3 is built from 12 residues. CDR3 sequence: CASSGEAGTQYF. The CDR3 nucleotides read TGCGCCAGCAGCGGCGAGGCCGGGACGCAGTATTTT.

This clonotype was detected only a few times. The chain is built from TRBV20-1 and TRBJ2-1; D is possibly TRBD1 (6 bases). CDR3 length: 20 amino acids. From germline, CDR1 is DFQATT and CDR2 SNEGSKA (reference sequence). Trimming stripped 0 bases from V and 0 bases from J, with 24 bases between. The CDR3 reads CSARDRGIIGSKSSYNEQFF. CDR3 coding DNA: TGCAGTGCTAGAGACAGGGGAATTATAGGGAGTAAGAGCTCCTACAATGAGCAGTTCTTC.

This clonotype came up a few times. The rearrangement uses TRBV10-3 and TRBJ1-1; D is unresolved. This CDR3 contains 14 residues. Between the trimmed V and J ends, which lost 7 bases and 1 base, there was a span of 13 bases. Germline CDR1 ENHRY, CDR2 SYGVKD. The CDR3 reads CAIKGIGGNTEAFF. The CDR3 DNA sequence: TGTGCCATCAAAGGTATAGGAGGGAACACTGAAGCTTTCTTT.

This chain connects TRBV6-1 to TRBJ2-7; TRBD2 agrees at 10 bases. This CDR3 region has 16 residues. The ends lost 4 bases at V and 0 bases at J; junction bases unmatched: 6. Germline V gives CDR1 MNHNS, CDR2 SASEGT. The CDR3 DNA follows: TGTGCCAGCAGTGCGACTAGCGGGCAAAGCTCCTACGAGCAGTACTTC. Translation: CASSATSGQSSYEQYF.